This TCR beta chain was observed in a study of monozygotic twins with inflammatory bowel disease. As to this clonotype: Its cognate antigen is unknown.

The study's findings and limits: Fewer clonotypes were shared with others by IBD patients than by healthy twins, especially with disease activity. Varied immunosuppressive treatments among patients may have increased repertoire variability.

Researchers generated cDNA in eight separate reactions per sample. Each CDR3 protein gets one entry in TCRdb, which reprocessed the 5' RACE reads and gives no DNA. The sample holds over 110,000 distinct CDR3 sequences. Sequencing was performed on blood. The receptor's source is a human donor with ulcerative colitis or Crohn's disease, or a healthy co-twin of an affected twin (not recorded which).

Here the CDR3 reads CSAPSPQAYEQYF. The chain combines TRBV20-1 with TRBJ2-7; without DNA, the TCRdb call of TRBD1 cannot be checked. This CDR3 is 13 amino acids long. CDR1 DFQATT and CDR2 SNEGSKA come from the germline V gene (reference sequence).